Shown below are 32 T cell receptor beta chains from a single sample sequenced in a study of identical twins. In TCRdb, the 5' RACE reads were re-called with MiXCR into one record per CDR3 protein. The data contain 640,000 or so distinct CDR3 sequences, over 5% of them singletons. The sequencing input was naive T cells sorted from blood. The source is a young man in good health.

This clonotype came up a few times. The chain carries TRBV6-4 and TRBJ2-1; TRBD1 is a possible D gene (6 bases). The CDR3 spans 14 residues. Between the trimmed V and J ends, which lost 3 bases and 8 bases, there was a span of 14 bases. CDR1 is MRHNA, CDR2 SNTAGT, per germline. CDR3 bases: TGTGCCAGCAGTGAGACAGGTCATAGGGATGAGCAGTTCTTC. Its translation: CASSETGHRDEQFF.

There are many counts of this clonotype. The chain is built from TRBV7-2 and TRBJ2-1; 8 nucleotides align to TRBD2. The CDR3 covers 14 residues. The junction had 3 bases not matched to a gene; V was cut back by 3 bases and J by 5 bases. CDR1 is SGHTA and CDR2 is FQGNSA in the germline V gene. The CDR3 sequence: CASSFSGAHNEQFF. CDR3 coding DNA: TGTGCCAGCAGCTTTAGCGGGGCCCACAATGAGCAGTTCTTC.

Comments on this clonotype: This may come from a read error, since a much larger clone is one base off. The final CDR3 position lacks the conserved phenylalanine or tryptophan, pointing to a likely read error. The rearrangement joins TRBV12-3 or TRBV12-4 to TRBJ1-5; D may be TRBD1 (5 bases). The CDR3 runs to 13 residues. V lost 6 bases and J lost 7, with 13 bases in between. In nucleotides, the CDR3 is TGTGCCAGCAGACGACAGAACGAGCAGCCCCAGCATTGT. The encoded protein is CASRRQNEQPQHC.

This clonotype was seen a few times. This chain links TRBV10-3 with TRBJ2-3; D gene ambiguous. Trimming cost V 3 bases and J 5 bases, with 6 bases left between them. Germline-derived CDR1 and CDR2 are ENHRY and SYGVKD. CDR3 length: 12 residues. CDR3 protein: CAISDTEDTQYF. In DNA, the CDR3 is TGTGCCATCAGTGACACAGAAGATACGCAGTATTTT.

This clonotype was observed a handful of times. The chain carries TRBV30 and TRBJ2-7; 8 bases agree with TRBD1. CDR3 size: 16 residues. V was clipped by 2 bases and J by 3 bases; unmatched bases: 12. Germline V gene lookup returns CDR1 GTSNPN and CDR2 SVGIG (reference sequence). Written as DNA, the CDR3 is TGTGCCTGGAGTCCGACGACAGGGGCGACCATCTACGAGCAGTACTTC. This gives the protein CAWSPTTGATIYEQYF.

At least ten counts were recorded for this clonotype. This chain connects TRBV29-1 to TRBJ2-7, with 9 positions matching TRBD1. CDR3 size: 14 residues. Germline CDR1 is SQVTM and CDR2 is ANQGSEA. J lost 0 bases, V lost 7 bases, and 7 bases had no gene match. CDR3: CSAWGQGRSYEQYF. CDR3 sequence (DNA): TGCAGCGCCTGGGGACAGGGTCGCTCCTACGAGCAGTACTTC.

The chain couples TRBV20-1 to TRBJ2-1, with D tentatively TRBD1 (6 bases). From germline, CDR1 is DFQATT and CDR2 SNEGSKA (reference sequence). The CDR3 has 13 amino acids. Between the trimmed V and J ends, which lost 6 bases and 2 bases, there was a span of 11 bases. The CDR3 sequence: CSARTAAYNEQFF. DNA for the CDR3: TGCAGTGCCCGGACAGCCGCCTACAATGAGCAGTTCTTC.

This clonotype has a handful of counts. J is TRBJ2-1 and V is TRBV11-2; TRBD2 matches at 9 bases. Germline lookup yields CDR1 SGHAT and CDR2 FQNNGV. The CDR3 is 21 amino acids. After removal of 6 bases from V and 0 bases from J, the junction contained 21 bases not matched to a gene. The CDR3 region has the DNA TGTGCCAGCAGTCAAACCGGGGTCAGGGCTAGCGGGACGAGCTCCTACAATGAGCAGTTCTTC. Translation: CASSQTGVRASGTSSYNEQFF.

This clonotype was seen at least ten times. The chain joins TRBV5-1 to TRBJ1-2, with D hard to call. V lost 0 bases and J 1 base, leaving 7 bases between the germline ends. The CDR3 totals 14 residues. Germline lookup yields CDR1 SGHRS and CDR2 YFSETQ. Written as DNA, the CDR3 is TGCGCCAGCAGCTTGGAACAGATTAACTATGGCTACACCTTC. Residues: CASSLEQINYGYTF.

As to this clonotype: Being one base from a much bigger clone, this may be a read error. The chain has TRBV5-1 and TRBJ1-2; a possible D gene is TRBD1 (6 bases). The V gene's germline CDR1 is SGHRS and CDR2 YFSETQ. This CDR3 has 14 amino acids. CDR3 region: CATSFRTVLDGYTF. The DNA for the CDR3 is TGCGCCACCAGCTTTAGGACAGTCTTGGATGGCTACACCTTC.

This clonotype was observed many times. This chain connects TRBV12-3 or TRBV12-4 to TRBJ1-1, with no clear D. The length of the CDR3 is 12 residues. The V end lost 2 bases, the J end lost 7 bases, and 8 bases lay between the germline ends. CDR3 DNA sequence: TGTGCCAGCAGTTTACGAGGTTTTGAAGCTTTCTTT. Encoded protein: CASSLRGFEAFF.

This clonotype has just a few counts. The chain couples TRBV5-1 to TRBJ2-2, with unresolved D. Trimming pared 0 bases from V and 2 bases from J, leaving 8 bases between. Germline V gene lookup returns CDR1 SGHRS and CDR2 YFSETQ. This CDR3 is 15 amino acids long. The CDR3 sequence: CASSLDKPNTGELFF. In DNA, the CDR3 is TGCGCCAGCAGCTTGGACAAACCCAACACCGGGGAGCTGTTTTTT.

The chain recombines TRBV5-1 with TRBJ2-7, with 10 bases that match TRBD2. The V gene end was trimmed by 2 bases and the J gene end by 0 bases; junction bases not matched to a gene: 11. CDR3 length equals 18 residues. Looked up from germline, CDR1 is SGHRS and CDR2 is YFSETQ. CDR3 loop: CASSFGLAESQSSYEQYF. The CDR3 bases are TGCGCCAGCAGCTTTGGACTAGCGGAATCCCAGAGCTCCTACGAGCAGTACTTC.

This clonotype was detected ten times or more. The V call is TRBV28, the J call TRBJ2-1, with 7 positions matching TRBD2. V was pared by 5 bases and J by 6 bases, with 13 bases of the junction left unmatched. The CDR3 has 16 residues. Per germline, CDR1 MDHEN and CDR2 SYDVKM. The CDR3 bases are TGTGCCAGCAGTCCCCTAAAGAGCGGGACCGCCAATGAGCAGTTCTTC. Protein: CASSPLKSGTANEQFF.

This clonotype was counted a few times. The chain couples TRBV12-3 or TRBV12-4 to TRBJ2-1; D might be TRBD1 or TRBD2, each matching 6 bases. The CDR3 consists of 15 residues. Trimming removed 2 bases from V and 1 base from J, with 9 bases in between. The CDR3 here is CASSLWGASYNEQFF. The CDR3 DNA follows: TGTGCCAGCAGTTTATGGGGGGCGTCCTACAATGAGCAGTTCTTC.

This clonotype appeared a few times. The chain uses TRBV20-1 and TRBJ1-2; no definite D call. Per the germline V gene, CDR1 is DFQATT and CDR2 is SNEGSKA (reference sequence). This CDR3 contains 15 residues. V lost 6 bases and J 8 bases, leaving 25 bases between the germline ends. CDR3: CSAIRGGSLLGGYTF. DNA for the CDR3: TGCAGTGCCATAAGAGGTGGCAGTCTCCTGGGCGGCTACACCTTC.

This clonotype was seen more than once but under ten times. The chain uses TRBV4-2 and TRBJ2-7; D may correspond to TRBD1 or TRBD2 (5 bases each). Between the trimmed V and J ends, which lost 4 bases and 5 bases, there was a span of 15 bases. Germline V gene data show CDR1 as LGHNA and CDR2 as YNFKEQ. The CDR3 covers 14 residues. CDR3: CASSPPGTRDEQYF. CDR3 DNA sequence: TGTGCCAGCAGCCCGCCCGGGACGCGGGACGAGCAGTACTTC.

This clonotype came up many times. This chain uses TRBV5-6 with TRBJ1-1; perhaps TRBD1 as D (5 bases). The germline V gene has CDR1 SGHDT and CDR2 YYEEEE. This CDR3 has 12 residues. V was clipped by 6 bases and J by 7 bases, with 13 bases between them. The CDR3 region has the DNA TGTGCCAGCACCGGGGGAGCGGATGAAGCTTTCTTT. Its translation is CASTGGADEAFF.

This clonotype was observed a few times. The V gene is TRBV20-1, the J gene TRBJ2-1, with TRBD1 identical over 11 bases. The CDR3 is made up of 15 amino acids. Germline loops: CDR1 DFQATT, CDR2 SNEGSKA (reference sequence). Trimming removed 6 bases from V and 4 bases from J; junction bases left unmatched: 8. Here the CDR3 DNA reads TGCAGTGCCCAGGGCTGGGACAGGGGGTACAATGAGCAGTTCTTC. Protein: CSAQGWDRGYNEQFF.

This clonotype was counted between two and nine times. V is TRBV2 and J is TRBJ2-2; D may be TRBD1 (6 bases). From germline, CDR1 is SNHLY and CDR2 FYNNEI. V lost 7 bases, J lost 5 bases, and 14 bases lay in between. CDR3 size: 14 residues. The CDR3 nucleotides are TGTGCCAGCAATGAGGGGGTCCCTACCGGGGAGCTGTTTTTT. This codes for CASNEGVPTGELFF.

This clonotype was counted many times. The chain couples TRBV4-3 to TRBJ1-4; 7 bases are shared with TRBD1. The V gene end was trimmed by 3 bases and the J gene end by 7 bases; junction bases not matched to a gene: 11. This CDR3 comprises 16 residues. Looked up from germline, CDR1 is LGHNA and CDR2 is YSLEER. In DNA form, the CDR3 reads TGCGCCAGCAGCCACTCTACAGGGGCTGGGAGTGAAAAACTGTTTTTT. The encoded protein is CASSHSTGAGSEKLFF.

This clonotype has more than one count but fewer than ten. V is TRBV27 and J is TRBJ2-2; 7 bases map to TRBD1. Germline V gives CDR1 MNHEY, CDR2 SMNVEV (reference sequence). The CDR3 is 13 amino acids. V dropped 7 bases and J dropped 4; count of bases not matched to a gene: 3. The DNA for the CDR3 is TGTGCCAGCACCTCAGGGGGCACCGGGGAGCTGTTTTTT. This encodes CASTSGGTGELFF.

In this sample, this clonotype turned up many times. The rearrangement uses TRBV7-9 and TRBJ1-5; maybe TRBD1 (5 bases). Trimming stripped 0 bases from V and 5 bases from J, with 11 bases between. The germline V gene encodes CDR1 SEHNR and CDR2 FQNEAQ (reference sequence). CDR3 size: 15 residues. CDR3 sequence reads: CASSLASGRDQPQHF. The CDR3 DNA is TGTGCCAGCAGCTTAGCTTCAGGGAGAGATCAGCCCCAGCATTTT.

This clonotype was recorded a few times. The V call is TRBV10-3, the J call TRBJ2-6; 7 bases line up with TRBD1. The V segment lost 7 bases and the J segment 0 bases; nucleotides outside the gene matches: 12. The CDR3 loop spans 18 amino acids. Germline V gives CDR1 ENHRY, CDR2 SYGVKD. The CDR3 sequence: CAINPGTEYSSGANVLTF. The CDR3 region has the DNA TGTGCCATCAATCCCGGGACAGAATATTCCTCTGGGGCCAACGTCCTGACTTTC.

This clonotype was observed many times. The gene calls are TRBV7-2 and TRBJ2-4; D gene uncertain. Germline assignment: CDR1 SGHTA and CDR2 FQGNSA. CDR3 length equals 16 residues. The V and J ends lost 1 base and 1 base respectively, with 11 bases between them. DNA for the CDR3: TGTGCCAGCAGCTTAGTTGCCGCCCCCGCCAAAAACATTCAGTACTTC. As protein: CASSLVAAPAKNIQYF.

In this sample, this clonotype turned up many times. J is TRBJ2-7 and V is TRBV6-5; 7 bases match TRBD2. The CDR3 spans 16 residues. CDR1 is MNHEY and CDR2 is SVGAGI in the germline V gene. The V segment lost 0 bases and the J segment 5 bases; nucleotides outside the gene matches: 10. In nucleotides, the CDR3 is TGTGCCAGCAGTTACTCGACTTCGGGAGGAACCCACGAGCAGTACTTC. This translates into CASSYSTSGGTHEQYF.

This clonotype was picked up a small number of times. V and J are TRBV2 and TRBJ2-1, with D possibly TRBD2 on 6 matching bases. V lost 6 bases and J 7 bases, leaving 19 bases between the germline ends. The CDR3 covers 15 residues. CDR1 is SNHLY, CDR2 FYNNEI, per germline. Here the CDR3 reads CASSRELSGENEQFF. The CDR3 nucleotides read TGTGCCAGCAGCCGGGAACTATCGGGGGAGAATGAGCAGTTCTTC. The whole variable domain, filled in from reference TRBV2 and TRBJ2-1, reads EPEVTQTPSHQVTQMGQEVILRCVPISNHLYFYWYRQILGQKVEFLVSFYNNEISEKSEIFDDQFSVERPDGSNFTLKIRSTKLEDSAMYFCASSRELSGENEQFFGPGTRLTVL.

This clonotype has only a few counts. CDR3 sequence reads: CASSVSGYEETQYF. DNA for the CDR3: TGTGCCAGCAGCGTAAGCGGATATGAAGAGACCCAGTACTTC. The genes are TRBV9 and TRBJ2-5, with a tentative D call TRBD2 (5 bases). The CDR3 covers 14 residues. V was cut by 1 base and J by 3 bases, with 10 bases left in between. The V gene's germline CDR1 is SGDLS and CDR2 YYNGEE.

This clonotype occurred many times. V and J are TRBV27 and TRBJ2-3; TRBD1 matches at 10 bases. This CDR3 is built from 15 residues. With V trimmed by 7 bases and J by 1 base, 5 bases remained unmatched. Per germline, CDR1 MNHEY and CDR2 SMNVEV (reference sequence). CDR3 region: CASKTGTGGTDTQYF. Here the CDR3 DNA reads TGTGCCAGCAAAACCGGGACAGGGGGCACAGATACGCAGTATTTT.

This clonotype was seen a single time. Being one base from a much bigger clone, this may be a read error. The chain couples TRBV5-3 to TRBJ2-7, with 7 positions matching TRBD2. TRBV5-3 is identified as an open reading frame with a role that is uncertain. V shed 5 bases, J shed 0 bases, and the junction held 11 bases outside the gene matches. CDR3 length: 16 amino acids. The CDR3 is CARRQAAGEISYEQYV. CDR3 nucleotide sequence: TGTGCCAGAAGACAGGCGGCGGGAGAAATCTCCTACGAGCAGTACGTC.

This clonotype was picked up many times. The rearrangement uses TRBV12-3 or TRBV12-4 and TRBJ2-1, with 8 bases that match TRBD2. The CDR3 contains 16 residues. The V and J ends lost 1 base and 8 bases, in that order; junction bases with no gene match: 10. CDR3 residues: CASSLVSSGLWDEQFF. CDR3 DNA sequence: TGTGCCAGCAGTTTAGTTTCTAGCGGGCTGTGGGATGAGCAGTTCTTC.

This clonotype was seen a few times. The V call is TRBV20-1, the J call TRBJ2-1; D is unclear. Trimming removed 3 bases at V and 7 bases at J, with 10 bases between. Germline V lookup: CDR1 DFQATT, CDR2 SNEGSKA (reference sequence). There are 12 residues in the CDR3. The CDR3 sequence: CSASTTVNEQFF. CDR3 in DNA: TGCAGTGCTAGTACGACCGTAAATGAGCAGTTCTTC.